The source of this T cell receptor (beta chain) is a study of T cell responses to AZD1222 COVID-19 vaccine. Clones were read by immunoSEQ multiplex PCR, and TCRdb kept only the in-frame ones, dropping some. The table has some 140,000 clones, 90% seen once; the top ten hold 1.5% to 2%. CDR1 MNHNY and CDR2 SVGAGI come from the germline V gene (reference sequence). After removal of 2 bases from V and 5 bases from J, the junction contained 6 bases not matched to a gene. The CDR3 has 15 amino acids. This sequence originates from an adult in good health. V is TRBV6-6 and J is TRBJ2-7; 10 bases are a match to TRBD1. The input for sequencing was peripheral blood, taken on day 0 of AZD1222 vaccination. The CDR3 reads CASSYGTGDVDEQYF. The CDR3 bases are TGTGCCAGCAGTTACGGGACAGGGGATGTCGACGAGCAGTACTTC.